A single sample is the source of the 26 T cell receptor beta chains below, sequenced in a study of T cell changes during pregnancy in multiple sclerosis. Sequencing used immunoSEQ multiplex PCR; TCRdb keeps in-frame clones, though not all of them. The table shows more than 70,000 clones, with just over 90% occurring only once. Sequenced material: peripheral blood, taken in the second trimester of pregnancy. The receptors originated from a female donor with multiple sclerosis, enrolled in a pregnancy study.

This CDR3 is CASSYTGGVYEQYF. The CDR3 nucleotides read TGTGCCAGCAGTTACACGGGGGGGGTCTACGAGCAGTACTTC. The J gene is TRBJ2-7, the V gene TRBV6-6; 8 positions agree with TRBD2. The CDR3 sequence is 14 residues long. The germline V gene has CDR1 MNHNY and CDR2 SVGAGI (reference sequence). V was clipped by 2 bases and J by 3 bases; unmatched bases: 3.

V is TRBV30 and J is TRBJ1-2; D uncertain. CDR1 is GTSNPN, CDR2 SVGIG, per germline (reference sequence). The length of the CDR3 is 14 residues. V gave up 8 bases and J gave up 4 bases, with 20 bases separating them. The CDR3 bases are TGTGCCGCCTCGATCCGGAGTAATGGCTATGGCTACACCTTC. As protein: CAASIRSNGYGYTF. The whole variable domain, filled in from reference TRBV30 and TRBJ1-2, reads SQTIHQWPATLVQPVGSPLSLECTVEGTSNPNLYWYRQAAGRGLQLLFYSVGIGQISSEVPQNLSASRPQDRQFILSSKKLLLSDSGFYLCAASIRSNGYGYTFGSGTRLTVV.

The genes are TRBV4-1 and TRBJ2-5; maybe TRBD2 (5 bases). Germline V CDR1 and CDR2: MGHRA, YSYEKL. V dropped 2 bases and J dropped 5 bases, with 9 bases sitting between them. The CDR3 is 13 amino acids. CDR3 coding DNA: TGCGCCAGCAGCCAACCCGGCGGGGAGACCCAGTACTTC. As protein: CASSQPGGETQYF.

The rearrangement uses TRBV5-6 and TRBJ1-1, with a weak D call TRBD1 (5 bases). V lost 1 base and J 8 bases, leaving 12 bases between the germline ends. This CDR3 is built from 13 residues. Germline values: CDR1 SGHDT, CDR2 YYEEEE. The CDR3 is CASSLSGLEEAFF. CDR3 nucleotide sequence: TGTGCCAGCAGCTTGTCAGGGTTAGAAGAAGCTTTCTTT. Based on the CDR3 plus reference TRBV5-6 and TRBJ1-1, the full variable domain is DAGVTQSPTHLIKTRGQQVTLRCSPKSGHDTVSWYQQALGQGPQFIFQYYEEEERQRGNFPDRFSGHQFPNYSSELNVNALLLGDSALYLCASSLSGLEEAFFGQGTRLTVV.

The rearrangement joins TRBV14 to TRBJ1-2, with 7 bases identical to TRBD1. Germline trimming cut 0 bases from V and 4 bases from J; bases unmatched to any gene: 5. Germline values: CDR1 SGHDN, CDR2 FVKESK. CDR3 length: 15 residues. The CDR3 loop reads CASSQDSGQPYGYTF. CDR3 coding DNA: TGTGCCAGCAGCCAAGATTCGGGACAGCCCTATGGCTACACCTTC.

The chain is built from TRBV15 and TRBJ1-2; unclear D gene. The CDR3 is 13 residues long. V lost 5 bases, J lost 8 bases, and 15 bases lay in between. CDR1 LNHNV and CDR2 YYDKDF come from the germline V gene (reference sequence). The CDR3 protein is CATSSEEGRGYTF. The CDR3 DNA reads as TGTGCCACCAGCTCTGAGGAGGGTCGCGGCTACACCTTC.

This clone was counted once. This rearrangement joins TRBV11-2 to TRBJ2-7, with D possibly matching TRBD2 (5 bases). The CDR3 runs to 14 residues. V shed 8 bases and J shed 0 bases, with 14 bases lying between them. Germline V lookup: CDR1 SGHAT, CDR2 FQNNGV. The CDR3 loop reads CASRPPGGSYEQYF. CDR3 in DNA: TGTGCCAGCCGCCCCCCAGGAGGCTCCTACGAGCAGTACTTC.

This chain connects TRBV5-5 to TRBJ1-1, with no clear D. The CDR3 sequence is 15 residues long. The germline V gene has CDR1 SGHKS and CDR2 YYEKEE (reference sequence). Deletions cut 3 bases from V and 1 base from J, with 13 bases between. The CDR3 sequence is CASSSGWQANTEAFF. CDR3 nucleotides: TGTGCCAGCAGCTCGGGGTGGCAGGCGAACACTGAAGCTTTCTTT.

This clone was detected once. The chain couples TRBV23-1 to TRBJ2-5; 10 bases align to TRBD2. TRBV23-1 is noted as an ORF with a role that remains uncertain. The CDR3 extends over 22 amino acids. V lost 7 bases and J lost 5; bases outside the gene matches: 31. In DNA, the CDR3 is TGCGCCAGCAAACCGATACTTCCTCTAGCGGGAGAGGGGGGTAAAGGTGGTGAGACCCAGTACTTC. Translated, it gives CASKPILPLAGEGGKGGETQYF.

J is TRBJ1-6 and V is TRBV5-5; 7 positions agree with TRBD1. The CDR3 length is 17 residues. Germline lookup yields CDR1 SGHKS and CDR2 YYEKEE (reference sequence). Trimming cost V 2 bases and J 11 bases; bases outside gene matches: 16. This CDR3 is CASSFGDRARRGAPLHF. The CDR3 DNA reads as TGTGCCAGCAGCTTCGGAGACAGGGCCCGGCGGGGCGCACCCCTCCACTTT. The entire variable domain, with the rest obtained from reference TRBV5-5 and TRBJ1-6, is as follows: DAGVTQSPTHLIKTRGQQVTLRCSPISGHKSVSWYQQVLGQGPQFIFQYYEKEERGRGNFPDRFSARQFPNYSSELNVNALLLGDSALYLCASSFGDRARRGAPLHFGNGTRLTVT.

The J gene is TRBJ1-3, the V gene TRBV6-6; TRBD1 is a possible D gene (5 bases). Germline CDR1 is MNHNY and CDR2 is SVGAGI (reference sequence). V lost 6 bases and J lost 0, with 12 bases in between. The CDR3 sequence is 15 residues long. CDR3 residues: CASSRQPDSGNTIYF. The CDR3 coding sequence is TGTGCCAGCAGCAGACAGCCCGACTCTGGAAACACCATATATTTT.

The count of this clone is one. The V call is TRBV21-1, the J call TRBJ2-1; TRBD2 is the table's D call, not checked against the DNA. TRBV21-1 is labeled a pseudogene. The CDR3 runs 18 residues. The CDR3 DNA is TGTGCCAGCAGCAAAGCTCCCCGGGACGGGAGCTCCTACAATGAGCAGTTCTTC. Its translation: CASSKAPRDGSSYNEQFF.

This sequence joins TRBV7-9 and TRBJ1-1; D remains ambiguous. The ends were cut back, 2 bases at V and 3 bases at J, with 4 bases in the middle. The CDR3 loop spans 12 amino acids. Germline V gene sequence: CDR1 SEHNR, CDR2 FQNEAQ (reference sequence). In DNA form, the CDR3 reads TGTGCCAGCAGCTTACAGGACACTGAAGCTTTCTTT. Translation gives CASSLQDTEAFF.

V gene TRBV19 combines with J gene TRBJ1-5; D call uncertain. V lost 6 bases and J lost 5, with 20 bases in between. Germline loops: CDR1 LNHDA, CDR2 SQIVND (reference sequence). This CDR3 has 16 residues. The CDR3 coding sequence is TGTGCCAGTAGCCGGCGGGAGGGATTTGGGGATCAGCCCCAGCATTTT. Translated, it gives CASSRREGFGDQPQHF.

V gene TRBV11-2 combines with J gene TRBJ2-7; D possibly corresponds to TRBD2 (5 bases). V lost 1 base, J lost 1 base, and 14 bases lay in between. CDR1 is SGHAT and CDR2 is FQNNGV in the germline V gene. The CDR3 loop spans 16 amino acids. This chain's CDR3 is CASSLGPGRGSYEQYF. DNA of the CDR3: TGTGCCAGCAGCTTAGGTCCCGGCCGGGGTTCCTACGAGCAGTACTTC.

This clone showed up just once. The V gene is TRBV11-2, the J gene TRBJ2-5; tentative D call: TRBD2 (5 bases). The CDR3 length is 13 residues. Germline-derived CDR1 and CDR2 are SGHAT and FQNNGV. V lost 4 bases to trimming and J lost 4 bases, with 10 bases between them. Written as DNA, the CDR3 is TGTGCCAGCAGCTCCGGAGCGGCAGAGACCCAGTACTTC. Amino acid sequence: CASSSGAAETQYF.

This chain connects TRBV10-3 to TRBJ2-2; D might be TRBD2 (5 bases). CDR1 ENHRY and CDR2 SYGVKD come from the germline V gene. With 2 bases removed from V and 7 bases from J, the gap between germline ends came to 8 bases. There are 13 residues in the CDR3. Here the CDR3 reads CAISEEGFGELFF. In nucleotides, the CDR3 is TGTGCCATCAGTGAGGAGGGTTTCGGGGAGCTGTTTTTT.

This chain connects TRBV5-1 to TRBJ2-1; D may be TRBD1 (5 bases). This CDR3 has 14 amino acids. The V gene's germline CDR1 is SGHRS and CDR2 YFSETQ. Trimming shortened V by 2 bases and J by 1 base, and 7 bases separated the two germline ends. The CDR3 coding sequence is TGCGCCAGCAGCTTACAGGAGTCCTACAATGAGCAGTTCTTC. Translation: CASSLQESYNEQFF.

J is TRBJ2-5 and V is TRBV6-6; the D is unclear. CDR1 is MNHNY and CDR2 is SVGAGI in the germline V gene (reference sequence). The length of the CDR3 is 14 residues. V lost 5 bases to trimming and J lost 5 bases, with 15 bases between them. This chain's CDR3 is CASSPGSIKETQYF. The CDR3 region has the DNA TGTGCCAGCAGTCCCGGGTCTATTAAGGAGACCCAGTACTTC.

This chain uses TRBV28 with TRBJ1-1; perhaps TRBD1 as D (5 bases). The V end was cut by 5 bases, the J end by 0 bases, with 10 bases between. The CDR3 is 14 amino acids. Germline CDR1 and CDR2: MDHEN and SYDVKM. In nucleotides, the CDR3 is TGTGCCAGCAGTAAGGCAGGGTTGAACACTGAAGCTTTCTTT. Amino acid sequence: CASSKAGLNTEAFF.

The V and J genes are TRBV12-5 and TRBJ2-3; D may be TRBD2 (5 bases). Trimming cost V 3 bases and J 3 bases, with 7 bases left between them. The V gene's germline CDR1 is LGHNT and CDR2 FRNRAP. The CDR3 is made up of 13 amino acids. The CDR3 bases are TGTGCTAGTGGTTTCGGACTGACAGATACGCAGTATTTT. It specifies CASGFGLTDTQYF.

This sequence joins TRBV4-2 and TRBJ2-1; tentative D call: TRBD2 (5 bases). The CDR3 totals 12 residues. CDR1 is LGHNA, CDR2 YNFKEQ, per germline. Trimming pared 0 bases from V and 8 bases from J, leaving 5 bases between. This CDR3 reads CASSQDSDEQFF. Here the CDR3 DNA reads TGTGCCAGCAGCCAAGATAGCGATGAGCAGTTCTTC.

The V call is TRBV23-1, the J call TRBJ2-7; 8 nucleotides align to TRBD1. TRBV23-1 is noted as an ORF with a role that remains uncertain. The CDR3 loop spans 18 amino acids. The J segment lost 3 bases and the V segment lost 2 bases, leaving 15 bases of the junction unmatched. CDR3 DNA sequence: TGCGCCAGCAGTCAACATAGGACAGGGAAGACTCTATTCTACGAGCAGTACTTC. Residues: CASSQHRTGKTLFYEQYF.

The chain carries TRBV19 and TRBJ1-1; D remains ambiguous. Trimming took 2 bases from V and 3 from J, leaving 13 bases between them. The CDR3 length is 15 residues. Germline loops: CDR1 LNHDA, CDR2 SQIVND (reference sequence). The CDR3 is CASSISPGGYTEAFF. The DNA for the CDR3 is TGTGCCAGTAGTATATCCCCGGGAGGGTACACTGAAGCTTTCTTT. The whole variable domain, filled in from reference TRBV19 and TRBJ1-1, reads DGGITQSPKYLFRKEGQNVTLSCEQNLNHDAMYWYRQDPGQGLRLIYYSQIVNDFQKGDIAEGYSVSREKKESFPLTVTSAQKNPTAFYLCASSISPGGYTEAFFGQGTRLTVV.

V usage is TRBV7-2 and J usage is TRBJ2-7, with D perhaps TRBD1 (6 bases). This CDR3 comprises 15 residues. Trimming left V 3 bases short and J 5 bases short, with 17 bases between. Germline lookup yields CDR1 SGHTA and CDR2 FQGNSA. DNA of the CDR3: TGTGCCAGCAGCTTCGTCGGGGTCAGGGGTAACGAGCAGTACTTC. It codes for CASSFVGVRGNEQYF.

The chain combines TRBV11-2 with TRBJ2-1, with D perhaps TRBD1 (5 bases). Trimming left V 1 base short and J 7 bases short, with 11 bases between. Germline CDR1 and CDR2: SGHAT and FQNNGV. The CDR3 totals 14 residues. The chain's CDR3 is CASSLAQKGNEQFF. DNA of the CDR3: TGTGCCAGCAGCTTAGCCCAGAAGGGGAATGAGCAGTTCTTC.